What follows is one T cell receptor beta chain and its context. These data are taken from a study of cytomegalovirus exposure and HLA in healthy donors. Study summary: Out of 398 genotyped donors, 81% belonged to the Caucasian-associated ancestry cluster.

The PCR made use of 60 Vbeta and 13 Jbeta primers. The repertoire was sequenced with immunoSEQ multiplex PCR; TCRdb's copy has only in-frame clones and lacks some. The sample records more than 90,000 clones, about 70% being singletons. Losses at the gene ends were 5 bases for V and 0 bases for J; bases not matched to a gene: 3. The CDR3 totals 16 residues. The germline V gene has CDR1 LNHDA and CDR2 SQIVND (reference sequence). This clonotype was sampled from a human donor in good health. Sample: PBMCs. The rearrangement joins TRBV19 to TRBJ2-3; 12 bases agree with TRBD2. This CDR3 is CASSLGTSGSTDTQYF. CDR3 DNA sequence: TGTGCCAGTAGTCTGGGGACTAGCGGGAGCACAGATACGCAGTATTTT.